This T cell receptor beta chain derives from a study of cytomegalovirus exposure and HLA in healthy donors. Germline V gives CDR1 SNHLY, CDR2 FYNNEI. This CDR3 is built from 14 residues. V was trimmed by 6 bases and J by 2 bases, leaving 13 bases between them. Assay: immunoSEQ multiplex PCR; the TCRdb copy retains only in-frame clones and omits some. Among about 160,000 clones listed, about 90% were seen once. The source of this sequence is a woman in her thirties in good health and CMV-seronegative. Sequencing was carried out using PBMCs. The V gene is TRBV2, the J gene TRBJ2-5, with D perhaps matching TRBD1 (5 bases). Written as DNA, the CDR3 is TGTGCCAGCAGAACCGACAGAGCACAAGAGACCCAGTACTTC. Protein sequence: CASRTDRAQETQYF.